Listed below are T cell receptor beta chains from one sample, sequenced in a study of graft-versus-host responses after intestinal transplantation. Only in-frame clones appear in the TCRdb table, and some are missing; sequencing was by immunoSEQ multiplex PCR. The sample includes fewer than 85,000 clones, around 92% of them seen just once. These receptors have no identified antigens. The sample in question was unstimulated CD8+ T cells sorted from spleen or lymph node cells, obtained before intestinal transplant. These receptors all come from a human donor who received an intestinal transplant. Each CDR3 is given with its conserved first and last residue. The order of the fields is D gene, J gene, V gene, clone size, CDR3 protein, CDR3 DNA. D genes are given only for firm matches. Expanded clones are given a class, and other clones once, few, many or no size at all.

>-|TRBJ2-7|TRBV7-2|-
CASSEEAVSSYEQYF
TGTGCCAGCAGCGAGGAGGCGGTTAGCTCCTACGAGCAGTACTTC
>TRBD1|TRBJ2-7|TRBV5-1|-
CASSLEGTGGYEQYF
TGCGCCAGCAGCTTGGAAGGGACAGGGGGGTACGAGCAGTACTTC
>-|TRBJ2-1|TRBV2|-
CASSGSSYNEQFF
TGTGCCAGCAGCGGGAGTAGCTACAATGAGCAGTTCTTC
>-|TRBJ1-1|TRBV10-1|-
CASAQGNTEAFF
TGCGCCAGCGCGCAGGGGAACACTGAAGCTTTCTTT
>TRBD1|TRBJ2-5|TRBV28|once
CASSRGQGRTQETQYF
TGTGCCAGCAGCCGGGGACAGGGGAGGACCCAAGAGACCCAGTACTTC
>-|TRBJ1-1|TRBV7-9|-
CASSPPGGDDTEAFF
TGTGCCAGCAGCCCCCCGGGGGGGGACGACACTGAAGCTTTCTTT
>TRBD1|TRBJ2-7|TRBV9|-
CASSVWDSSEQYF
TGTGCCAGCAGCGTATGGGACAGCTCTGAGCAGTACTTC
>TRBD2|TRBJ2-7|TRBV13|-
CASSVGTSGTYEQYF
TGTGCCAGCAGCGTCGGGACTAGCGGAACCTACGAGCAGTACTTC
>TRBD1|TRBJ1-1|TRBV27|-
CASSSETGMDTEAFF
TGTGCCAGCAGTTCCGAGACAGGGATGGACACTGAAGCTTTCTTT
>TRBD2|TRBJ2-5|TRBV6-1|-
CASSGPLPGGGQETQYF
TGTGCCAGCAGTGGCCCCCTGCCGGGCGGGGGCCAAGAGACCCAGTACTTC
>-|TRBJ2-7|TRBV5-6|-
CASSLIQGAEQYF
TGTGCCAGCAGCTTGATACAGGGAGCCGAGCAGTACTTC
>TRBD1|TRBJ2-7|TRBV28|-
CASSFGSGQGYEQYF
TGTGCCAGCAGTTTTGGTTCGGGACAGGGCTACGAGCAGTACTTC
>-|TRBJ1-1|TRBV10-2|-
CASSARGLWDTEAFF
TGCGCCAGCAGTGCCAGAGGTCTGTGGGACACTGAAGCTTTCTTT
>-|TRBJ2-7|TRBV13|-
CASSPDQGIEQYF
TGTGCCAGCAGCCCTGACCAGGGGATCGAGCAGTACTTC
>TRBD2|TRBJ2-3|TRBV5-6|-
CASSSGLAGADTQYF
TGTGCCAGCAGCTCCGGACTAGCGGGAGCTGATACGCAGTATTTT
>TRBD2|TRBJ2-7|TRBV13|-
CASSFHPSGRAVPEQYF
TGTGCCAGCAGCTTCCACCCTAGCGGGAGGGCCGTCCCCGAGCAGTACTTC
>-|TRBJ1-2|TRBV6-6|few
CASSYKFRNYGYTF
TGTGCCAGCAGTTACAAGTTCAGGAACTATGGCTACACCTTC
>TRBD1|TRBJ2-7|TRBV11-2|-
CASTPGQPYEQYF
TGTGCCAGCACTCCGGGACAGCCCTACGAGCAGTACTTC
>TRBD1|TRBJ1-5|TRBV6-6|-
CASSYRDSYSNQPQHF
TGTGCCAGCAGTTACAGGGACAGCTATAGCAATCAGCCCCAGCATTTT
>-|TRBJ2-2|TRBV25-1|-
CASSDPGSGIGELFF
TGTGCCAGCAGTGATCCAGGGTCCGGAATCGGGGAGCTGTTTTTT
>TRBD1|TRBJ1-1|TRBV5-1|-
CASSLAIRGVRLNTEAFF
TGCGCCAGCAGCTTGGCCATCAGGGGGGTCCGCCTGAACACTGAAGCTTTCTTT
>-|TRBJ1-6|TRBV27|-
CASSFRGSPLHF
TGTGCCAGCAGTTTCAGGGGTTCACCCCTCCACTTT
>TRBD2|TRBJ2-7|TRBV7-8|-
CASSLAEGGVSEQYF
TGTGCCAGCAGCTTAGCTGAGGGAGGGGTGAGCGAGCAGTACTTC
>-|TRBJ2-3|TRBV5-1|-
CASSLEYGSSSTDTQYF
TGCGCCAGCAGCTTGGAGTACGGGTCTTCCAGCACAGATACGCAGTATTTT
>TRBD2|TRBJ2-3|TRBV7-2|once
CASSLGLAGQPTDTQYF
TGTGCCAGCAGCTTAGGACTAGCGGGACAACCCACAGATACGCAGTATTTT
>TRBD2|TRBJ2-1|TRBV7-6|-
CASSSHPDLAGGPTSYNEQFF
TGTGCCAGCAGCTCGCACCCGGATCTAGCGGGGGGACCTACCTCCTACAATGAGCAGTTCTTC
>-|TRBJ1-5|TRBV6-5|-
CASSYGLSQPQHF
TGTGCCAGCAGTTACGGCCTCTCTCAGCCCCAGCATTTT
>-|TRBJ2-3|TRBV9|-
CASSPGLAADTQYF
TGTGCCAGCAGCCCCGGACTTGCTGCAGATACGCAGTATTTT
>-|TRBJ2-6|TRBV5-1|-
CASSLGRAGANVLTF
TGCGCCAGCAGCTTGGGGAGGGCTGGGGCCAACGTCCTGACTTTC
>-|TRBJ2-5|TRBV18|-
CASSPWRAQETQYF
TGTGCCAGCTCACCTTGGAGGGCTCAAGAGACCCAGTACTTC
>TRBD1|TRBJ1-1|TRBV19|-
CASSTGTGVVEAFF
TGTGCCAGTAGCACCGGGACAGGGGTAGTTGAAGCTTTCTTT
>TRBD1|TRBJ2-7|TRBV5-4|-
CASSPGTEVSYEQYF
TGTGCCAGCAGCCCCGGGACAGAAGTATCCTACGAGCAGTACTTC
>-|TRBJ1-5|TRBV30|once
CAWSQRGQPQHF
TGTGCCTGGAGTCAAAGGGGTCAGCCCCAGCATTTT
>-|TRBJ1-4|TRBV27|once
CASSLWGGSEKLFF
TGTGCCAGCAGTTTATGGGGTGGGAGTGAAAAACTGTTTTTT
>-|TRBJ2-6|TRBV6-1|-
CASASGSGANVLTF
TGTGCCAGCGCATCAGGGTCTGGGGCCAACGTCCTGACTTTC
>TRBD1|TRBJ2-7|TRBV19|-
CASSMAAGGIYYEQYF
TGTGCCAGTAGTATGGCGGCAGGGGGCATTTACTACGAGCAGTACTTC
>TRBD1|TRBJ2-3|TRBV5-5|-
CASSSGQIRPDTQYF
TGTGCCAGCAGCTCGGGACAGATCCGGCCAGATACGCAGTATTTT
>TRBD1|TRBJ1-2|TRBV7-2|-
CASSLVGTGVDGYTF
TGTGCCAGCAGCTTAGTGGGGACAGGGGTGGATGGCTACACCTTC
>TRBD1|TRBJ1-6|TRBV4-1|-
CASSQVGGGDFSPLHF
TGCGCCAGCAGCCAAGTAGGAGGGGGCGATTTTTCACCCCTCCACTTT
>TRBD1|TRBJ2-1|TRBV9|-
CASSVAGTGHNEQFF
TGTGCCAGCAGCGTTGCCGGGACAGGGCACAATGAGCAGTTCTTC
>-|TRBJ1-2|TRBV5-1|-
CASSPRGGNYGYTF
TGCGCCAGCAGCCCCAGGGGCGGTAACTATGGCTACACCTTC
>TRBD1|TRBJ1-2|TRBV19|-
CASSPGTGTYGYTF
TGTGCCAGTAGTCCTGGGACAGGTACCTATGGCTACACCTTC
>-|TRBJ2-5|TRBV30|-
CAWSLSTGGQETQYF
TGTGCCTGGAGTCTTTCGACAGGCGGCCAAGAGACCCAGTACTTC
>-|TRBJ2-3|TRBV7-3|-
CASSLYYTDTQYF
TGTGCCAGCAGCTTATACTACACAGATACGCAGTATTTT
>TRBD1|TRBJ2-5|TRBV29-1|-
CSAAGQGEETQYF
TGCAGCGCCGCGGGACAGGGAGAAGAGACCCAGTACTTC
>-|TRBJ1-2|TRBV27|-
CASGAGLYYGYTF
TGTGCCAGCGGGGCAGGGCTATACTATGGCTACACCTTC
>-|TRBJ2-1|TRBV9|-
CASSVSPPREHNEQFF
TGTGCCAGCAGCGTGAGTCCCCCCCGGGAACACAATGAGCAGTTCTTC
>-|TRBJ1-1|TRBV13|-
CASSPSGVMNTEAFF
TGTGCCAGCAGCCCTAGTGGAGTCATGAACACTGAAGCTTTCTTT
>-|TRBJ1-2|TRBV6-6|-
CASSYSEGYTF
TGTGCCAGCAGTTACTCGGAGGGCTACACCTTC
>TRBD2|TRBJ2-1|TRBV27|-
CASSSSWGLAAYNEQFF
TGTGCCAGCAGTTCGTCCTGGGGACTAGCGGCTTACAATGAGCAGTTCTTC
>-|TRBJ1-5|TRBV6-1|once
CASSEDDSYSNQPQHF
TGTGCCAGCAGTGAAGATGACAGCTATAGCAATCAGCCCCAGCATTTT
>TRBD2|TRBJ2-2|TRBV28|-
CASSPMTSGNTGELFF
TGTGCCAGCAGTCCTATGACTAGCGGGAACACCGGGGAGCTGTTTTTT
>-|TRBJ2-7|TRBV13|-
CASSLSGPTYEQYF
TGTGCCAGCAGCCTTAGCGGCCCCACATACGAGCAGTACTTC
>TRBD1|TRBJ2-5|TRBV5-1|-
CASGTDLEETQYF
TGCGCCAGCGGGACAGATTTAGAAGAGACCCAGTACTTC
>TRBD1|TRBJ1-4|TRBV9|-
CASSVETGSNEKLFF
TGTGCCAGCAGCGTAGAGACAGGGTCTAATGAAAAACTGTTTTTT
>-|TRBJ1-1|TRBV25-1|-
CASSARLNRDTEAFF
TGTGCCAGCAGTGCCCGGTTGAACAGGGACACTGAAGCTTTCTTT
>TRBD1|TRBJ2-1|TRBV7-6|-
CASSVGQGSNNEQFF
TGTGCCAGCAGCGTGGGACAGGGTTCCAACAATGAGCAGTTCTTC
>TRBD2|TRBJ2-1|TRBV28|-
CASSLPPSGGAYNEQFF
TGTGCCAGCAGTCTTCCGCCTAGCGGGGGGGCCTACAATGAGCAGTTCTTC